This T cell receptor (beta chain) was sequenced for a study of vaccination effects on CD4 cells after COVID-19. Study overall: Both of the two convalescent patients gave a sample, one 16 days and one a week before vaccination.

Viral peptide pool expansion of antigen-specific CD4+ T cells preceded sequencing in the ViraFEST assay. It was after approximately 11 days of culture that CD4+ T cells were isolated. The infection with SARS-CoV-2 (confirmed by PCR) occurred in this person between March and December 2020. Regarding the study as a whole: Convalescents showed post-vaccine spike-reactive clones that were mainly new vaccine-induced clones.

Concerning this clone: The antigen remains unidentified.

Some clones are missing from TCRdb's copy, which holds only in-frame ones; the method was immunoSEQ multiplex PCR. The sample has about 20,000 clones, 60% to 80% seen once; the top ten hold 15% to 20%. CDR3 length equals 12 residues. Deletions cut 0 bases from V and 6 bases from J, with 6 bases between. CDR1 is MNHNY, CDR2 SVGAGI, per germline (reference sequence). The chain links TRBV6-6 to TRBJ2-7, with D unclear. The TCR was taken from a human donor who had a prior SARS-CoV-2 infection. The sample here was CD4+ T cells from PBMCs cultured with SARS-CoV-2 spike peptides, taken before COVID-19 vaccination. The CDR3: CASSYSSSEQYF. CDR3 in DNA: TGTGCCAGCAGTTACTCGAGTAGCGAGCAGTACTTC.